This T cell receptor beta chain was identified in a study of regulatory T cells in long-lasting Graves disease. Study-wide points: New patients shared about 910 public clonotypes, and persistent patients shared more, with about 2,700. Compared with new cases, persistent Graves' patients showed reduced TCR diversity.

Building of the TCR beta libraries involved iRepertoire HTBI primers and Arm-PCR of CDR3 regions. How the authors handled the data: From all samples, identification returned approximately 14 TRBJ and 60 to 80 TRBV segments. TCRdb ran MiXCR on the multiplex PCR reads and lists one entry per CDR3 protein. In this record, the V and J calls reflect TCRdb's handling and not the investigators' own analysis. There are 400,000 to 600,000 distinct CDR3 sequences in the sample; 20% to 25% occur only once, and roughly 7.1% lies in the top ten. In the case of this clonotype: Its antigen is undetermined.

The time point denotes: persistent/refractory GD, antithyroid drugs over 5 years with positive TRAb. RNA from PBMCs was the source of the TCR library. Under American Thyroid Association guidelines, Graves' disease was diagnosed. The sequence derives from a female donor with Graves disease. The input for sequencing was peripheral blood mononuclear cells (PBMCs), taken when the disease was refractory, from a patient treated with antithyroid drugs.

The CDR3 spells CASSHEREGPSLSKNIQYF. CDR3 coding DNA: TGTGCCAGCAGTCACGAGCGGGAGGGGCCCTCTTTGTCCAAAAACATTCAGTACTTC. The J gene is TRBJ2-4, the V gene TRBV12-3 or TRBV12-4; 10 positions match TRBD2. There are 19 residues in the CDR3. V lost 5 bases and J lost 2; bases outside the gene matches: 15.